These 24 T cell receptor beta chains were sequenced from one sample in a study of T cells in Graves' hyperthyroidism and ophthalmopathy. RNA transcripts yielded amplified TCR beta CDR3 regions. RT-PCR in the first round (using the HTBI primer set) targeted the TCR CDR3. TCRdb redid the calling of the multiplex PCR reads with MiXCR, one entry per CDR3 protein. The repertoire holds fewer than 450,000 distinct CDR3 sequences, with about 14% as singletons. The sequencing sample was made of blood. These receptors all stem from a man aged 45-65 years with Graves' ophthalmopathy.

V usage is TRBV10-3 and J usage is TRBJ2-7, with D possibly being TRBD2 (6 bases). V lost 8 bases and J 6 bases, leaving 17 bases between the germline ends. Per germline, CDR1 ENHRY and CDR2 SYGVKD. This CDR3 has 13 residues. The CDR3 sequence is CAISGLTKGEQYF. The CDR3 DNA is TGTGCCATCTCGGGACTTACCAAGGGCGAGCAGTACTTC.

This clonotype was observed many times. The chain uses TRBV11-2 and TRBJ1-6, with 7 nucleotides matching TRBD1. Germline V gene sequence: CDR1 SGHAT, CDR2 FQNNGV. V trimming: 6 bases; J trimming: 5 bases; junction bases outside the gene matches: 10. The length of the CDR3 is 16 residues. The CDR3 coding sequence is TGTGCCAGCAGAAAGGGACAGCACTTAAATAATTCACCCCTCCACTTT. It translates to CASRKGQHLNNSPLHF.

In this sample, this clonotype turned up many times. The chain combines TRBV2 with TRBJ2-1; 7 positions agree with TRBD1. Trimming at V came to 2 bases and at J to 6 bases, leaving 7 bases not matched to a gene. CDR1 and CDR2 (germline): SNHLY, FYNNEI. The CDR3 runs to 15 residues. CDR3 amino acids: CASSERPGTANEQFF. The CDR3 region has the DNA TGTGCCAGCAGTGAACGGCCTGGGACAGCCAATGAGCAGTTCTTC.

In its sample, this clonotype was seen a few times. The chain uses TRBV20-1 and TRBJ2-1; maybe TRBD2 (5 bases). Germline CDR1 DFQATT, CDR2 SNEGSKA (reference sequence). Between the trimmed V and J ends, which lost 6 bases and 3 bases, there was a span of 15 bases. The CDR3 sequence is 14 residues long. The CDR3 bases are TGCAGTGCGGCGCAGAGGGTAAACTACAATGAGCAGTTCTTC. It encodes CSAAQRVNYNEQFF.

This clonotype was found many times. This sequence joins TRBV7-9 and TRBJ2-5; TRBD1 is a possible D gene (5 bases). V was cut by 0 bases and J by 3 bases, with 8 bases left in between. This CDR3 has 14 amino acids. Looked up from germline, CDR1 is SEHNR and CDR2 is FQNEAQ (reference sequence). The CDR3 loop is CASSLAREEETQYF. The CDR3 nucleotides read TGTGCCAGCAGCTTAGCCAGGGAAGAAGAGACCCAGTACTTC.

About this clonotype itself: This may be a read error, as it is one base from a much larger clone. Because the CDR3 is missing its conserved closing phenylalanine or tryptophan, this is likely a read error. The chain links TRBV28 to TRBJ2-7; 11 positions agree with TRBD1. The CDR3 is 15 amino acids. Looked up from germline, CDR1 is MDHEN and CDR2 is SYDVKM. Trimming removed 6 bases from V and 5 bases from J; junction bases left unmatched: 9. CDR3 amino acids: CASRPSDRGRDEQYL. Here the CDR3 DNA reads TGTGCCAGCAGGCCATCGGACAGGGGGCGAGACGAGCAGTACCTC.

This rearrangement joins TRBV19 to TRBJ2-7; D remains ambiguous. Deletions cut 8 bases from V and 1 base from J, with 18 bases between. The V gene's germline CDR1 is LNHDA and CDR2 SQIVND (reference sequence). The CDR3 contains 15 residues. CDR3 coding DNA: TGTGCCAGTCCCCCTTCAACCCTGGGGTCCTACGAGCAGTACTTC. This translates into CASPPSTLGSYEQYF.

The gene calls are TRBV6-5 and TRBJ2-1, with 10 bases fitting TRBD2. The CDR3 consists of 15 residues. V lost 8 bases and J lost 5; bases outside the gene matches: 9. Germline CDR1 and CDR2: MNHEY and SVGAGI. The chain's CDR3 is CASRSGLAGDNEQFF. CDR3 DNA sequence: TGTGCCAGCCGTTCAGGGCTAGCGGGAGACAATGAGCAGTTCTTC.

CDR3 nucleotides: TGTGCCAGCAGCGAGCGGGAGGGCCTAGATACGCAGTATTTT. It specifies CASSEREGLDTQYF. The genes are TRBV12-3 or TRBV12-4 and TRBJ2-3; the match to TRBD2 covers 10 bases. This CDR3 has 14 amino acids. The V segment lost 6 bases and the J segment 5 bases; nucleotides outside the gene matches: 5.

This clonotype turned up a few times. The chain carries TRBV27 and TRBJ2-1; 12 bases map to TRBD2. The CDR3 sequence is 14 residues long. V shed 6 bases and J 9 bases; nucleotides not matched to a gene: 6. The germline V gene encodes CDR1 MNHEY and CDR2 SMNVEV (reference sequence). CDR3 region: CASRTSGRLGEQFF. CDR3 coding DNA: TGTGCCAGCAGGACTAGCGGGAGATTGGGTGAGCAGTTCTTC.

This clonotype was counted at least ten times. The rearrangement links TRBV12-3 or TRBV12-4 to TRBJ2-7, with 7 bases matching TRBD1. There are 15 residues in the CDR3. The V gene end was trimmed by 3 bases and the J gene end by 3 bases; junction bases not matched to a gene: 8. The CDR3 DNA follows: TGTGCCAGCAGTTTGGGTACAGGGGAGATCTACGAGCAGTACTTC. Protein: CASSLGTGEIYEQYF.

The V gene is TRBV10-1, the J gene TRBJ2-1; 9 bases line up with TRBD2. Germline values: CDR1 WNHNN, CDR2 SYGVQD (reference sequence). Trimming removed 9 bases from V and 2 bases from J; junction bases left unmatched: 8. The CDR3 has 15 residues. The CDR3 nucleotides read TGCGCCAGGCGAGCTAGCGGGAATACCTACAATGAGCAGTTCTTC. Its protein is CARRASGNTYNEQFF.

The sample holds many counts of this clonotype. CDR3 loop: CASSPGQTETETQYF. Written as DNA, the CDR3 is TGTGCCAGCAGCCCGGGACAGACAGAGACGGAGACCCAGTACTTC. V usage is TRBV11-3 and J usage is TRBJ2-5; 7 bases agree with TRBD1. V was clipped by 5 bases and J by 5 bases; unmatched bases: 11. The CDR3 contains 15 residues. Germline CDR1 reads SGHNT; CDR2 reads YENEEA.

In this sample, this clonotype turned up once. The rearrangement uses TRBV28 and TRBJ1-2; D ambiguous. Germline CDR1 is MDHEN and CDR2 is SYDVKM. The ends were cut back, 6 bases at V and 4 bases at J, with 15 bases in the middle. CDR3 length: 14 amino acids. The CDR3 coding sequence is TGTGCCAGCAGATCTCCGTCCCGGGGCTATGGCTACACCTTC. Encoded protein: CASRSPSRGYGYTF.

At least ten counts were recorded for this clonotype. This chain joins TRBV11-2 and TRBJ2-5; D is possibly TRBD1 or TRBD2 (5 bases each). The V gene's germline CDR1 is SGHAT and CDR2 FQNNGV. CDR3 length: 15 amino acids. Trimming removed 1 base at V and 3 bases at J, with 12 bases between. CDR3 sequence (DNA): TGTGCCAGCAGCTTAGTGCTGGGGGTGAAAGAGACCCAGTACTTC. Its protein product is CASSLVLGVKETQYF.

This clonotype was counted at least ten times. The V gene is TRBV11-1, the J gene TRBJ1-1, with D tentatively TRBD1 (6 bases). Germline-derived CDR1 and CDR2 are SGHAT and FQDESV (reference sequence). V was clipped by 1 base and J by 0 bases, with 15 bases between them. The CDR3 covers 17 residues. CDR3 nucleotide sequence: TGTGCCAGCAGCTTAGACCCTCGGGGGCTGATGAACACTGAAGCTTTCTTT. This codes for CASSLDPRGLMNTEAFF.

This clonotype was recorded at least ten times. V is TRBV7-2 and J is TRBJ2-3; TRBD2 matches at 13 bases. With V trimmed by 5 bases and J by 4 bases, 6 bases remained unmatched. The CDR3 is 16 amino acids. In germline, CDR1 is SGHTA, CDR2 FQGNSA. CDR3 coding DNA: TGTGCCAGCAGCATACTAGCGGGAGGGCCTCCAGATACGCAGTATTTT. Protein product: CASSILAGGPPDTQYF.

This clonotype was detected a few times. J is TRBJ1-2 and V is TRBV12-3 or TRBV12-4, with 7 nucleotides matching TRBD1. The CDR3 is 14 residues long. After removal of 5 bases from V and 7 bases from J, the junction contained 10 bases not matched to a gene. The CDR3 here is CASSPSDRPGGYTF. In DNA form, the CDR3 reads TGTGCCAGCAGTCCCTCGGACAGGCCAGGTGGCTACACCTTC.

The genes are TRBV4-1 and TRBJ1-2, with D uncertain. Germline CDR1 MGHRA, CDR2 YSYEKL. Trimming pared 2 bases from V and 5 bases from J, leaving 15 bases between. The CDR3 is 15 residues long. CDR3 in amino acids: CASSQLPKAHYGYTF. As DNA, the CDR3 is TGCGCCAGCAGCCAACTCCCTAAGGCGCATTATGGCTACACCTTC.

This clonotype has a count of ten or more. CDR3 loop: CATSDFVEDTQYF. CDR3 coding DNA: TGTGCCACCAGTGATTTCGTAGAGGATACGCAGTATTTT. The genes are TRBV24-1 and TRBJ2-3; unclear D gene. The V end lost 1 base, the J end lost 6 bases, and 7 bases lay between the germline ends. The germline gives CDR1 KGHDR, CDR2 SFDVKD. CDR3 length: 13 residues.

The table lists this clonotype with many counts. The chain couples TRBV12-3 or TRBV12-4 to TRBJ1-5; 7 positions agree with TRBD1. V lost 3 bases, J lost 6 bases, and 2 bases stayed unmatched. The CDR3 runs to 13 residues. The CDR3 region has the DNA TGTGCCAGCAGTTTGGACAGGTTTCAGCCCCAGCATTTT. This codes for CASSLDRFQPQHF.

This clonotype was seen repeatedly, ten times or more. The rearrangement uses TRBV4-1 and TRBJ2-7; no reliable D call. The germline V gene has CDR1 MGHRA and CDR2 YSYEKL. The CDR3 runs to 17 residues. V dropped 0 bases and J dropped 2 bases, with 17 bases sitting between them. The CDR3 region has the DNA TGCGCCAGCAGCCAAGATGTTGCCCTCTCTGGCCCCTACGAGCAGTACTTC. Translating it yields CASSQDVALSGPYEQYF.

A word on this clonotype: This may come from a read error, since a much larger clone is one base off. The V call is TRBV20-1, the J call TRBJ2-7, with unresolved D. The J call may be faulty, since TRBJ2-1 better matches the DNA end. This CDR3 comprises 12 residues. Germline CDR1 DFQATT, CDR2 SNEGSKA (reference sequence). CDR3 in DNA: TGCAGTGCTAGAACTATCCACTACGAGCAGTTCTTC. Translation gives CSARTIHYEQFF.

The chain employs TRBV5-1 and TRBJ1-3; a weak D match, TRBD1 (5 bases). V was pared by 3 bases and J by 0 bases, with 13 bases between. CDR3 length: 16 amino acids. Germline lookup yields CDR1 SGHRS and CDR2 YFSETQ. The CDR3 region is CASSSSIGASGNTIYF. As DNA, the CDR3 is TGCGCCAGCAGCTCGTCGATAGGGGCCTCTGGAAACACCATATATTTT.